This entry lists 9 T cell receptor beta chains sequenced from one sample in a study of cytomegalovirus exposure and HLA in healthy donors. 13 Jbeta primers and 60 Vbeta primers were used for the PCR. Libraries were prepared by immunoSEQ multiplex PCR; TCRdb keeps only in-frame clonotypes and omits some of them. Of some 120,000 clones in the sample, about four fifths were seen once. Sequencing was carried out using PBMCs. These receptors all come from a woman in her 50s in good health and CMV-seropositive.

This rearrangement joins TRBV7-2 to TRBJ1-2; D perhaps matches TRBD1 (5 bases). V was trimmed by 10 bases and J by 1 base, leaving 13 bases between them. The CDR3 runs to 13 residues. Germline CDR1 reads SGHTA; CDR2 reads FQGNSA. CDR3 sequence: CATPGRGNYGYTF. The DNA of the CDR3 is TGTGCCACCCCGGGGAGGGGTAACTATGGCTACACCTTC.

This clone was counted once. This rearrangement joins TRBV6-5 to TRBJ1-2; no clear D gene. The V end lost 6 bases, the J end lost 7 bases, and 15 bases lay between the germline ends. The CDR3 runs 13 residues. Germline V gives CDR1 MNHEY, CDR2 SVGAGI. The CDR3 here is CASSPGRESGYTF. CDR3 DNA sequence: TGTGCCAGCAGCCCCGGGAGGGAAAGTGGCTACACCTTC.

CDR3 loop: CASSLDRTRTDTQYF. CDR3 DNA: TGTGCCAGCAGCCTTGACAGGACGCGCACAGATACGCAGTATTTT. The J gene is TRBJ2-3, the V gene TRBV7-2, with D possibly TRBD1 on 6 matching bases. In germline, CDR1 is SGHTA, CDR2 FQGNSA. V lost 5 bases to trimming and J lost 1 base, with 13 bases between them. The CDR3 covers 15 residues.

As for this clone: The junction and the germline gene differ at one end; a read error may be behind it. The CDR3 loop reads CASSQPSPGNTGAFF. CDR3 sequence (DNA): TGTGCCAGCAGCCAACCCTCACCGGGGAACACTGGAGCTTTCTTT. The rearrangement uses TRBV4-2 and TRBJ1-1, with D unresolved. Germline lookup yields CDR1 LGHNA and CDR2 YNFKEQ. The CDR3 has 15 amino acids.

This chain joins TRBV4-2 and TRBJ1-2, with D perhaps matching TRBD1 (6 bases). Germline V gives CDR1 LGHNA, CDR2 YNFKEQ. The germline V and J ends were trimmed by 0 bases and 4 bases, with 9 bases remaining between them. The CDR3 consists of 14 residues. DNA of the CDR3: TGTGCCAGCAGCCAAGACAGGGGTAGCTATGGCTACACCTTC. This sequence encodes CASSQDRGSYGYTF.

The chain combines TRBV5-1 with TRBJ2-5, with TRBD2 matching 12 bases. The germline gives CDR1 SGHRS, CDR2 YFSETQ. J gave up 4 bases and V 4 bases, and 2 bases lay outside the gene matches. This CDR3 spans 14 amino acids. DNA of the CDR3: TGCGCCAGCAGCATGGGACTAGCGGGAGAGACCCAGTACTTC. It is translated as CASSMGLAGETQYF.

In nucleotides, the CDR3 is TGCGCCAGCAGCCTCGACAGGGGGAATGGCTACACCTTC. This translates into CASSLDRGNGYTF. The V and J genes are TRBV4-3 and TRBJ1-2, with 9 bases matching TRBD1. In germline, CDR1 is LGHNA, CDR2 YSLEER. This CDR3 comprises 13 residues. Losses at the gene ends were 4 bases for V and 6 bases for J; bases not matched to a gene: 3.

The chain joins TRBV6-1 to TRBJ2-3; 10 nucleotides match TRBD2. The CDR3 is 15 residues long. V lost 7 bases and J lost 4; bases outside the gene matches: 8. Germline assignment: CDR1 MNHNS and CDR2 SASEGT. CDR3 amino acids: CASISGGAGADTQYF. CDR3 coding DNA: TGTGCCAGCATCAGCGGGGGGGCCGGGGCAGATACGCAGTATTTT.

This clone was recorded once. This sequence joins TRBV28 and TRBJ2-1, with 10 bases fitting TRBD2. V shed 8 bases, J shed 9 bases, and the junction held 13 bases outside the gene matches. CDR1 MDHEN and CDR2 SYDVKM come from the germline V gene. There are 15 residues in the CDR3. The CDR3 nucleotides are TGTGCCAGCGTATGGAGCGGGGGGGCCGCGTTTGAGCAGTTCTTC. Protein sequence: CASVWSGGAAFEQFF.